The 20 T cell receptor beta chains reported below all come from one sample, sequenced in a study of T cell responses to AZD1222 COVID-19 vaccine. This table comes from immunoSEQ multiplex PCR, and its TCRdb copy is limited to in-frame clones, with some not included. The table shows about 170,000 clones, with 90% occurring only once. Source: peripheral blood, taken on day 0 of AZD1222 vaccination. The receptors derive from an adult in good health.

The J gene is TRBJ2-6, the V gene TRBV7-8, with a weak D call TRBD1 (5 bases). The germline gives CDR1 SGHVS, CDR2 FQNEAQ. V lost 5 bases to trimming and J lost 4 bases, with 12 bases between them. The CDR3 length is 15 residues. DNA for the CDR3: TGTGCCAGCAGCGTCAGGGAATCCGGGGCCAACGTCCTGACTTTC. Its translation: CASSVRESGANVLTF.

The J gene is TRBJ2-1, the V gene TRBV28, with D possibly being TRBD2 (5 bases). Germline V CDR1 and CDR2: MDHEN, SYDVKM. This CDR3 is 13 amino acids long. Trimming shortened V by 6 bases and J by 4 bases, and 10 bases separated the two germline ends. The CDR3 bases are TGTGCCAGCAGGCCACCGGGGTACAATGAGCAGTTCTTC. Its protein product is CASRPPGYNEQFF.

V is TRBV7-9 and J is TRBJ1-4, with TRBD1 matching over 7 bases. V shed 1 base and J 0 bases; nucleotides not matched to a gene: 2. CDR1 and CDR2 from the germline V gene are SEHNR and FQNEAQ (reference sequence). This CDR3 is 16 amino acids long. CDR3 sequence reads: CASSLGGQSTNEKLFF. The CDR3 DNA sequence: TGTGCCAGCAGCTTAGGGGGACAGTCAACTAATGAAAAACTGTTTTTT.

The chain recombines TRBV6-5 with TRBJ2-4; D call uncertain. Germline V lookup: CDR1 MNHEY, CDR2 SVGAGI. Trimming removed 7 bases from V and 2 bases from J, with 9 bases in between. This CDR3 is 13 amino acids long. CDR3 protein: CASNALTKNIQYF. The CDR3, as DNA: TGTGCCAGCAACGCGCTAACCAAAAACATTCAGTACTTC.

This sequence joins TRBV29-1 and TRBJ1-1; 9 bases are a match to TRBD1. After removal of 7 bases from V and 3 bases from J, the junction contained 6 bases not matched to a gene. The CDR3 length is 13 residues. Germline V gene sequence: CDR1 SQVTM, CDR2 ANQGSEA. The CDR3 sequence is CSAEGQGYTEAFF. CDR3 coding DNA: TGCAGCGCTGAGGGACAGGGATACACTGAAGCTTTCTTT.

This clone was observed a single time. Written as DNA, the CDR3 is TGTGCCAGTGGAGGGAACTATGGCTACACCTTC. It specifies CASGGNYGYTF. V and J are TRBV19 and TRBJ1-2; no clear D gene. In germline, CDR1 is LNHDA, CDR2 SQIVND (reference sequence). This CDR3 has 11 amino acids. Trimming took 8 bases from V and 2 from J, leaving 6 bases between them.

This CDR3 is CASSYTPSGYTGELFF. CDR3 coding DNA: TGTGCCAGCAGTTACACGCCTAGCGGTTACACCGGGGAGCTGTTTTTT. V usage is TRBV6-5 and J usage is TRBJ2-2, with 7 nucleotides matching TRBD2. This CDR3 spans 16 amino acids. V lost 2 bases and J lost 3; bases outside the gene matches: 6. Germline CDR1 is MNHEY and CDR2 is SVGAGI.

The chain carries TRBV5-4 and TRBJ1-6; D remains ambiguous. Germline lookup yields CDR1 SGHNT and CDR2 YYREEE (reference sequence). This CDR3 region has 16 residues. With 4 bases removed from V and 6 bases from J, the gap between germline ends came to 17 bases. The CDR3 sequence is CASSAPGSVPNSPLHF. CDR3 in DNA: TGTGCCAGCAGCGCGCCAGGCTCCGTCCCTAATTCACCCCTCCACTTT.

Worth noting for this clone: Other DNA sequences of this sample code for an identical CDR3. The chain carries TRBV28 and TRBJ1-2; TRBD1 might be the D (5 bases). This CDR3 spans 13 amino acids. Germline V gene lookup returns CDR1 MDHEN and CDR2 SYDVKM. V lost 3 bases, J lost 6 bases, and 11 bases lay in between. CDR3: CASSLGGGDGYTF. The CDR3 DNA is TGTGCCAGCAGTTTGGGGGGAGGAGATGGCTACACCTTC.

The chain uses TRBV5-1 and TRBJ1-1; D is unclear. V was cut by 3 bases and J by 1 base, with 13 bases left in between. Germline-derived CDR1 and CDR2 are SGHRS and YFSETQ. The CDR3 runs 15 residues. CDR3 DNA: TGCGCCAGCAGCTCGGGTCGGAGCAAGAACACTGAAGCTTTCTTT. It is translated as CASSSGRSKNTEAFF. The whole variable domain, remainder taken from reference TRBV5-1 and TRBJ1-1, is KAGVTQTPRYLIKTRGQQVTLSCSPISGHRSVSWYQQTPGQGLQFLFEYFSETQRNKGNFPGRFSGRQFSNSRSEMNVSTLELGDSALYLCASSSGRSKNTEAFFGQGTRLTVV.

The chain uses TRBV7-2 and TRBJ1-2; 9 nucleotides align to TRBD1. The CDR3 is 15 amino acids. The germline V gene has CDR1 SGHTA and CDR2 FQGNSA. V trimming: 3 bases; J trimming: 4 bases; junction bases outside the gene matches: 6. CDR3 bases: TGTGCCAGCAGCTTTTCTAGGACAGGGGTCTATGGCTACACCTTC. Protein sequence: CASSFSRTGVYGYTF. Full variable domain (remainder filled in from reference TRBV7-2 and TRBJ1-2): GAGVSQSPSNKVTEKGKDVELRCDPISGHTALYWYRQSLGQGLEFLIYFQGNSAPDKSGLPSDRFSAERTGGSVSTLTIQRTQQEDSAVYLCASSFSRTGVYGYTFGSGTRLTVV.

About this clone: Additional DNA sequences in this sample encode the identical CDR3. The chain combines TRBV5-1 with TRBJ2-6; D is uncertain. CDR1 and CDR2 from the germline V gene are SGHRS and YFSETQ. Trimming took 4 bases from V and 0 from J, leaving 5 bases between them. This CDR3 comprises 14 residues. The CDR3 nucleotides are TGCGCCAGCAGCCTGAGCTCTGGGGCCAACGTCCTGACTTTC. This sequence encodes CASSLSSGANVLTF.

This clone was recorded only once. The V gene is TRBV12-3 or TRBV12-4, the J gene TRBJ1-2; D gene ambiguous. V lost 6 bases and J 4 bases, leaving 9 bases between the germline ends. The length of the CDR3 is 12 residues. The CDR3 DNA sequence: TGTGCCAGCAGAGACGGATTCTATGGCTACACCTTC. Residues: CASRDGFYGYTF.

The chain is built from TRBV4-1 and TRBJ2-5; tentative D call: TRBD1 (5 bases). V lost 1 base, J lost 7 bases, and 16 bases lay in between. Germline loops: CDR1 MGHRA, CDR2 YSYEKL. The length of the CDR3 is 15 residues. DNA of the CDR3: TGCGCCAGCAGCCAAGGGTTCGTGGGGCGCGGGACCCAGTACTTC. Its translation is CASSQGFVGRGTQYF.

This rearrangement joins TRBV6-6 to TRBJ1-1; D uncertain. V lost 7 bases, J lost 0 bases, and 12 bases lay in between. The V gene's germline CDR1 is MNHNY and CDR2 SVGAGI (reference sequence). The CDR3 extends over 14 amino acids. In DNA form, the CDR3 reads TGTGCCAGCACCCTATCCCCTTTGAACACTGAAGCTTTCTTT. Amino acids: CASTLSPLNTEAFF.

This chain uses TRBV28 with TRBJ2-3; 9 bases are a match to TRBD2. Germline V lookup: CDR1 MDHEN, CDR2 SYDVKM. The V and J ends lost 6 bases and 13 bases, in that order; junction bases with no gene match: 8. The CDR3 totals 12 residues. In nucleotides, the CDR3 is TGTGCCAGCAGCTCTATAGCGGGGGTGGAGTATTTT. It specifies CASSSIAGVEYF. The whole variable domain, filled in from reference TRBV28 and TRBJ2-3, reads DVKVTQSSRYLVKRTGEKVFLECVQDMDHENMFWYRQDPGLGLRLIYFSYDVKMKEKGDIPEGYSVSREKKERFSLILESASTNQTSMYLCASSSIAGVEYFGPGTRLTVL.

This chain joins TRBV7-8 and TRBJ1-4; possible D gene TRBD1, 6 bases. V was trimmed by 6 bases and J by 8 bases, leaving 19 bases between them. The CDR3 loop spans 15 amino acids. CDR1 and CDR2 from the germline V gene are SGHVS and FQNEAQ. The CDR3 here is CASSFSTGAGEKLFF. CDR3 coding DNA: TGTGCCAGCAGTTTTAGCACGGGGGCAGGGGAAAAACTGTTTTTT.

The chain employs TRBV9 and TRBJ2-7, with TRBD2 matching 8 bases. V trimming: 6 bases; J trimming: 3 bases; junction bases outside the gene matches: 5. CDR1 SGDLS and CDR2 YYNGEE come from the germline V gene. The length of the CDR3 is 13 residues. CDR3: CASNPSGYYEQYF. CDR3 coding DNA: TGTGCCAGCAATCCTAGCGGGTACTACGAGCAGTACTTC.

The V gene is TRBV28, the J gene TRBJ1-5; D is unresolved. The germline V gene has CDR1 MDHEN and CDR2 SYDVKM. CDR3 length equals 12 residues. V was cut by 7 bases and J by 3 bases, with 7 bases left in between. Written as DNA, the CDR3 is TGTGCCAGCAACGTGATCAATCAGCCCCAGCATTTT. Amino acids: CASNVINQPQHF.

V and J are TRBV23-1 and TRBJ2-7; a weak D match, TRBD2 (6 bases). TRBV23-1 is classed as an ORF, of uncertain function. The CDR3 is made up of 18 amino acids. With 0 bases removed from V and 0 bases from J, the gap between germline ends came to 18 bases. The CDR3 spells CASSQSPLLKRVSYEQYF. CDR3 coding DNA: TGCGCCAGCAGTCAATCACCCTTGTTAAAGCGGGTCTCCTACGAGCAGTACTTC.